This passage covers 22 T cell receptor beta chains from one sample sequenced in a study of T cell changes during pregnancy in multiple sclerosis. Libraries were prepared by immunoSEQ multiplex PCR; TCRdb keeps only in-frame clonotypes and omits some of them. This table has about 38,000 clones, under 95% appearing once. Sequencing used CD4+ T cells from peripheral blood mononuclear cells, obtained in the third trimester of pregnancy. The source of these receptors is a female donor in good health, enrolled as a control in a pregnancy study.

This chain uses TRBV7-3 with TRBJ1-6; TRBD1 agrees at 7 bases. Per germline, CDR1 SGHTA and CDR2 FQGTGA. The V segment lost 2 bases and the J segment 7 bases; nucleotides outside the gene matches: 2. The CDR3 totals 14 residues. CDR3 in amino acids: CASSLPGQNSPLHF. The CDR3 coding sequence is TGTGCCAGCAGCTTACCGGGACAGAATTCACCCCTCCACTTT.

The genes are TRBV19 and TRBJ1-5; 7 nucleotides align to TRBD1. The CDR3 runs 16 residues. J lost 0 bases, V lost 5 bases, and 7 bases had no gene match. Germline-derived CDR1 and CDR2 are LNHDA and SQIVND (reference sequence). Here the CDR3 DNA reads TGTGCCAGTAGTCTCCGACAGGGCGTTAGCAATCAGCCCCAGCATTTT. It specifies CASSLRQGVSNQPQHF.

The chain links TRBV5-4 to TRBJ2-3; D is possibly TRBD2 (6 bases). This CDR3 contains 16 residues. V was clipped by 3 bases and J by 0 bases, with 14 bases between them. CDR1 is SGHNT, CDR2 YYREEE, per germline (reference sequence). For the CDR3, the DNA is TGTGCCAGCAGCTCTTCAAGCGGGTTTAGCACAGATACGCAGTATTTT. This sequence encodes CASSSSSGFSTDTQYF.

This chain connects TRBV10-1 to TRBJ2-1, with 11 nucleotides matching TRBD2. The ends lost 0 bases at V and 0 bases at J; junction bases unmatched: 7. Per germline, CDR1 WNHNN and CDR2 SYGVQD (reference sequence). The CDR3 runs to 19 residues. In DNA, the CDR3 is TGCGCCAGCAGTGAGTCGAGAACTAGCGGGGGTATCTCCTACAATGAGCAGTTCTTC. Protein sequence: CASSESRTSGGISYNEQFF.

V is TRBV30 and J is TRBJ1-2; D is possibly TRBD1 (6 bases). The CDR3 spans 12 residues. With 2 bases removed from V and 6 bases from J, the gap between germline ends came to 10 bases. CDR1 is GTSNPN and CDR2 is SVGIG in the germline V gene (reference sequence). The chain's CDR3 is CAWSRTVDGYTF. The CDR3 DNA reads as TGTGCCTGGAGTCGGACAGTGGATGGCTACACCTTC. Variable domain in full (rest from reference TRBV30 and TRBJ1-2): SQTIHQWPATLVQPVGSPLSLECTVEGTSNPNLYWYRQAAGRGLQLLFYSVGIGQISSEVPQNLSASRPQDRQFILSSKKLLLSDSGFYLCAWSRTVDGYTFGSGTRLTVV.

The J gene is TRBJ1-1, the V gene TRBV6-5; TRBD1 matches at 9 bases. The trim removed 6 bases at V and 10 bases at J, leaving 9 bases unmatched. The CDR3 totals 13 residues. In germline, CDR1 is MNHEY, CDR2 SVGAGI. CDR3 sequence (DNA): TGTGCCAGCAGACCGCCGGGACAGGGAGGAGCTTTCTTT. Amino acids: CASRPPGQGGAFF.

The genes are TRBV21-1 and TRBJ2-5; TRBD2 reflects the table's D call only, with no check against the DNA. TRBV21-1 is an annotated pseudogene. This CDR3 comprises 15 residues. The DNA of the CDR3 is TGTGCCAGCAGCTGGGGGGGACTAGCGGGAGAGACCCAGTACTTC. It is translated as CASSWGGLAGETQYF.

The chain uses TRBV6-5 and TRBJ1-1, with D unclear. The CDR3 spans 15 residues. Trimming left V 0 bases short and J 0 bases short, with 8 bases between. Germline loops: CDR1 MNHEY, CDR2 SVGAGI. For the CDR3, the DNA is TGTGCCAGCAGTTACTCCGCGGCCATGAACACTGAAGCTTTCTTT. Its translation is CASSYSAAMNTEAFF.

The chain links TRBV10-1 to TRBJ1-5; D is perhaps TRBD1 (6 bases). The CDR3 is made up of 13 amino acids. Trimming cost V 1 base and J 8 bases, with 9 bases left between them. CDR1 and CDR2 (germline): WNHNN, SYGVQD (reference sequence). The CDR3 region is CASSELGGKPQHF. The CDR3 DNA reads as TGCGCCAGCAGTGAGTTAGGGGGTAAGCCCCAGCATTTT.

The V gene is TRBV10-2, the J gene TRBJ2-5; the match to TRBD1 covers 9 bases. The J call may be incorrect, as the DNA end agrees better with TRBJ2-7. CDR1 is WSHSY and CDR2 is SAAADI in the germline V gene. The CDR3 runs to 14 residues. CDR3 region: CASSPDRGSYEQYF. The CDR3 DNA is TGCGCCAGCAGCCCGGACAGGGGTTCCTACGAGCAGTACTTC.

This chain connects TRBV6-1 to TRBJ1-2; tentative D call: TRBD1 (5 bases). This CDR3 comprises 19 residues. In germline, CDR1 is MNHNS, CDR2 SASEGT. V dropped 3 bases and J dropped 0 bases, with 23 bases sitting between them. CDR3 coding DNA: TGTGCCAGCAGTGATTTGGTCGAGGAGAGACGGGGGACTAACTATGGCTACACCTTC. It codes for CASSDLVEERRGTNYGYTF.

This clone showed up just once. This sequence joins TRBV5-1 and TRBJ2-7; maybe TRBD1 (6 bases). V lost 4 bases and J lost 4, with 15 bases in between. The CDR3 has 14 residues. The germline gives CDR1 SGHRS, CDR2 YFSETQ. In DNA form, the CDR3 reads TGCGCCAGCAGCAAGGACAGCTACTATTACGAGCAGTACTTC. Translated: CASSKDSYYYEQYF.

This clone was recorded only once. This chain connects TRBV19 to TRBJ1-2; 7 nucleotides line up with TRBD1. From germline, CDR1 is LNHDA and CDR2 SQIVND (reference sequence). Trimming at V came to 10 bases and at J to 3 bases, leaving 8 bases not matched to a gene. This CDR3 has 13 residues. The CDR3 reads CATSGGRDYGYTF. CDR3 nucleotide sequence: TGTGCCACTTCAGGGGGGCGAGACTATGGCTACACCTTC.

The chain is built from TRBV19 and TRBJ1-2, with 9 bases that match TRBD1. This CDR3 is built from 14 residues. Germline CDR1 LNHDA, CDR2 SQIVND (reference sequence). The J segment lost 9 bases and the V segment lost 0 bases, leaving 5 bases of the junction unmatched. Written as DNA, the CDR3 is TGTGCCAGTAGTATAGATGGGACAGGGTATCGCTACACCTTC. This codes for CASSIDGTGYRYTF.

The CDR3 nucleotides are TGCAGCGTCGCCGACAGGAGGAATTCACCCCTCCACTTT. Protein product: CSVADRRNSPLHF. This chain links TRBV29-1 with TRBJ1-6, with D possibly TRBD1 on 6 matching bases. From germline, CDR1 is SQVTM and CDR2 ANQGSEA. Trimming left V 6 bases short and J 7 bases short, with 13 bases between. There are 13 residues in the CDR3.

The chain has TRBV6-1 and TRBJ1-1, with D maybe TRBD1 (5 bases). Germline CDR1 reads MNHNS; CDR2 reads SASEGT. The CDR3 totals 14 residues. V lost 4 bases and J 4 bases, leaving 13 bases between the germline ends. The CDR3 is CASSGGRTRTEAFF. In DNA form, the CDR3 reads TGTGCCAGCAGTGGGGGCCGAACCCGCACTGAAGCTTTCTTT.

The chain links TRBV5-1 to TRBJ1-1; D gene uncertain. V was clipped by 2 bases and J by 4 bases, with 12 bases between them. Looked up from germline, CDR1 is SGHRS and CDR2 is YFSETQ. The CDR3 consists of 14 residues. The CDR3 sequence: CASSFDSQSTEAFF. The CDR3 nucleotides are TGCGCCAGCAGCTTTGACTCCCAGAGCACTGAAGCTTTCTTT. The whole variable domain, filled in from reference TRBV5-1 and TRBJ1-1, reads KAGVTQTPRYLIKTRGQQVTLSCSPISGHRSVSWYQQTPGQGLQFLFEYFSETQRNKGNFPGRFSGRQFSNSRSEMNVSTLELGDSALYLCASSFDSQSTEAFFGQGTRLTVV.

The chain employs TRBV6-1 and TRBJ2-3; no firm D call. The CDR3 runs to 15 residues. Germline V CDR1 and CDR2: MNHNS, SASEGT. V lost 0 bases to trimming and J lost 2 bases, with 9 bases between them. For the CDR3, the DNA is TGTGCCAGCAGTGAAGCGAGAGGATACACAGATACGCAGTATTTT. Its protein product is CASSEARGYTDTQYF.

The gene calls are TRBV2 and TRBJ2-1, with 9 bases matching TRBD1. Germline CDR1 reads SNHLY; CDR2 reads FYNNEI. The CDR3 covers 14 residues. Trimming cost V 8 bases and J 5 bases; bases outside gene matches: 7. The chain's CDR3 is CASPRDRAHNEQFF. CDR3 coding DNA: TGTGCCAGCCCCCGGGACAGGGCCCACAATGAGCAGTTCTTC.

The count of this clone is one. This chain uses TRBV30 with TRBJ2-3; 10 bases are shared with TRBD2. V lost 5 bases, J lost 6 bases, and 11 bases stayed unmatched. Germline CDR1 and CDR2: GTSNPN and SVGIG (reference sequence). This CDR3 region has 15 residues. The CDR3 region has the DNA TGTGCCTGGGGAGGGAGCGGGGGGGCAAGGGATACGCAGTATTTT. This sequence encodes CAWGGSGGARDTQYF.

The chain employs TRBV9 and TRBJ1-6; 7 bases are shared with TRBD1. The germline CDR1 and CDR2 sequences are SGDLS and YYNGEE. The CDR3 consists of 13 residues. Trimming removed 4 bases from V and 13 bases from J; junction bases left unmatched: 8. The CDR3 reads CASSSQTGMPLHF. The CDR3 coding sequence is TGTGCCAGCAGCAGCCAGACAGGGATGCCCCTCCACTTT.

The CDR3 loop reads CASSPGSWGAGANVLTF. DNA for the CDR3: TGTGCCAGCAGCCCCGGTTCTTGGGGAGCCGGGGCCAACGTCCTGACTTTC. This rearrangement joins TRBV11-3 to TRBJ2-6, with D possibly matching TRBD2 (5 bases). This CDR3 is 17 amino acids long. CDR1 is SGHNT and CDR2 is YENEEA in the germline V gene. Deletions cut 5 bases from V and 4 bases from J, with 18 bases between.